A single sample gave rise to the 7 T cell receptor beta chains below, sequenced in a study of beta chain features in type 1 diabetes (dated by TCRdb to 2016 to 2019). Library creation used the immunoSEQ multiplex PCR assay. The entire amount of isolated RNA was reverse transcribed using the High Capacity cDNA Reverse Transcription Kit, so the sequenced TCRB transcripts were expressed ones. TCRdb obtained this table from immuneACCESS and retained in-frame rearrangements with V and J assigned. These tables miss some clones; where compared with another copy, unresolved V genes account for less than half of the shortfall, and the remainder is unexplained. Counted in this sample were roughly 250,000 clones; about 70% of them appeared once. The top ten clonotypes cover approximately 0.053% of the sample. The sample was naive CD4+ T cells from blood. Explained via the paper, the cell subset or site label denotes: true naive CD4+ T cells. The receptors were gathered from a man aged 30-40 years in good health.

The chain carries TRBV5-1 and TRBJ2-3, with D maybe TRBD2 (5 bases). Trimming removed 7 bases from V and 4 bases from J, with 7 bases in between. Germline V CDR1 and CDR2: SGHRS, YFSETQ. CDR3 length: 11 residues. CDR3 protein: CASGESDTQYF. The CDR3, as DNA: TGCGCCAGCGGGGAGTCAGATACGCAGTATTTT.

V gene TRBV2 combines with J gene TRBJ2-7; 7 bases are shared with TRBD1. The V gene's germline CDR1 is SNHLY and CDR2 FYNNEI. The V and J ends lost 4 bases and 3 bases, in that order; junction bases with no gene match: 6. The CDR3 runs 14 residues. The CDR3: CASSVQGPGYEQYF. In DNA form, the CDR3 reads TGTGCCAGCAGTGTACAGGGGCCTGGCTACGAGCAGTACTTC.

This clone was recorded once. The J gene is TRBJ2-5, the V gene TRBV27; 9 positions match TRBD1. Germline lookup yields CDR1 MNHEY and CDR2 SMNVEV (reference sequence). CDR3 size: 15 residues. J was trimmed by 5 bases and V by 6 bases; bases with no gene match: 10. The CDR3 here is CASRGTGGGWETQYF. Here the CDR3 DNA reads TGTGCCAGCAGGGGAACAGGGGGCGGTTGGGAGACCCAGTACTTC.

This clone was counted a few times. This chain uses TRBV30 with TRBJ2-7, with D maybe TRBD2 (7 bases). The CDR3 has 14 amino acids. Germline V gene lookup returns CDR1 GTSNPN and CDR2 SVGIG (reference sequence). Trimming cost V 2 bases and J 5 bases, with 16 bases left between them. CDR3 sequence (DNA): TGTGCCTGGAGTCTAGGACAAGGGGGGGACGAGCAGTACTTC. This codes for CAWSLGQGGDEQYF.

The J gene is TRBJ2-1, the V gene TRBV2; 8 bases match TRBD2. This CDR3 has 13 residues. With 4 bases clipped from V and 6 bases from J, the junction kept 2 bases outside the gene matches. Germline V lookup: CDR1 SNHLY, CDR2 FYNNEI. The CDR3 is CASSAGLVNEQFF. CDR3 in DNA: TGTGCCAGCAGTGCGGGACTAGTCAATGAGCAGTTCTTC. Looking up the rest from reference TRBV2 and TRBJ2-1 gives the full variable domain: EPEVTQTPSHQVTQMGQEVILRCVPISNHLYFYWYRQILGQKVEFLVSFYNNEISEKSEIFDDQFSVERPDGSNFTLKIRSTKLEDSAMYFCASSAGLVNEQFFGPGTRLTVL.

The CDR3 spells CASSQDRGAITDTQYF. The DNA for the CDR3 is TGTGCCAGCAGTCAGGACAGGGGGGCCATTACAGATACGCAGTATTTT. The chain links TRBV2 to TRBJ2-3; TRBD1 matches at 10 bases. Losses at the gene ends were 5 bases for V and 3 bases for J; bases not matched to a gene: 8. Germline V CDR1 and CDR2: SNHLY, FYNNEI. The CDR3 loop spans 16 amino acids.

A few counts support this clone. The chain has TRBV30 and TRBJ2-1; D might be TRBD1 or TRBD2, each matching 5 bases. The V and J ends lost 2 bases and 7 bases respectively, with 21 bases between them. Germline V gene lookup returns CDR1 GTSNPN and CDR2 SVGIG (reference sequence). This CDR3 contains 16 residues. The DNA for the CDR3 is TGTGCCTGGAGTTCACCGGGACCCCGACTTCGGAATGAGCAGTTCTTC. This gives the protein CAWSSPGPRLRNEQFF.